This entry features one TCR beta chain sequence. The clone's antigen remains unknown. Per-base qualities were not stored, and no clone one base away is much larger. The CDR3 regions of human TCRbeta chains were analyzed by immunosequencing. In the original analysis: TCRs in the repertoires were compared against a reference library of SARS-CoV-2-specific TCRs that had been generated with the MIRA antigen-specificity platform. Breadth was defined as the fraction of unique TCRs that were SARS-CoV-2-associated, and depth was defined as the fraction of total T cells that were SARS-CoV-2-associated. Using the MIRA data, each spike-specific TCR was mapped to the spike region that the TCR reacts to and placed in a CD4 or CD8 class. Log10-transformed breadth and depth values were compared by one-way ANOVA with Sidak's multiple comparisons tests. What TCRdb holds here is the immuneACCESS table cut down to in-frame rearrangements. Part of the clones is not present; checked against another copy, under half of the missing clones reflect an unresolved V gene, and the others are unexplained. That table is the source of V, J and clone size, and D and trimming were worked out from the DNA. Within this sample are 150,000 or so clones, with roughly nine tenths of them counted one time only. The top ten clonotypes cover less than 1.5% of the sample.

Sequences SGHRS (CDR1) and YFSETQ (CDR2) are obtained from the germline V gene. Including the terminal cysteine and phenylalanine, the CDR3 comprises 15 residues. The read is trimmed to its CDR3 DNA, 45 bases read in frame from base 1. At the junction V is shortened by 4 bases and J by 3 bases; bases outside the gene matches: 9. The sample comes from a study of T cell responses to AZD1222 COVID-19 vaccine (dated by TCRdb to about 2021). About the study as a whole: A total of 230 or so trial participants underwent TCR sequencing, of whom roughly 210 received two doses of AZD1222 and around 26 received two doses of the MenACWY control vaccine. Enrollment into the trials was organized by age into subgroups of 18-55, 56-69 and 70-plus years, and those subgroups contained about 160, 30 and 59 TCR-sequenced participants, respectively.

The study at large found these results: Conclusions about previously exposed vaccinees are limited because only six or seven AZD1222 recipients were SARS-CoV-2 seropositive at baseline. In the small 56-69-year group, the increase in depth fell short of significance, most likely because of low power. CD4 TCRs associated with the vaccine covered the entire spike protein, and the dominant responses were in regions 160-218 and 743-854. Reportedly, close to half of the unique spike-specific TCRs recognized epitopes lying outside the regions that are mutated in the B.1.351 and B.1.1.7 variants. After two AZD1222 doses, both the breadth and the depth of spike-specific TCRs were significantly higher than at day 0 and than in MenACWY recipients. Participants were mostly white British and included more females than males, and it was suggested by the authors that clonal diversity may have been underestimated. No day 14 peak-response samples were available, so repertoires were characterized only after the peak T cell response.

According to the study, the label for this sample's time point signals: about 28 days (+/-7) after the second vaccine dose. AZD1222 recipients given second doses at about 4 weeks or at about 12 weeks were pooled, since spike-specific TCR depth and breadth were not found to differ between the two schedules. Vaccinee samples were obtained from the UK trials COV001 and COV002, which included a single-blind randomized controlled phase 2/3 trial of AZD1222 (ChAdOx1 nCoV-19) in healthy adults. Trial participant PBMC samples were collected at day 0 and day 28 after the second dose for TCRbeta chain sequencing.

The V and J genes are TRBV5-1 and TRBJ1-2; the junction holds 7 bases that match TRBD1. Sample: peripheral blood, taken 28 days after the second AZD1222 dose. This clonotype originated in an adult who received the AZD1222 COVID-19 vaccine. The DNA sequence is as follows: TGCGCCAGCAGCACGAGACAGGGTGTTGACTATGGCTACACCTTC. Its amino acids are CASSTRQGVDYGYTF.